This TCR beta chain appears in the sequencing data of a study of T cells in women clearing cervical HPV infection. Study overall: No precancer developed; the control's incident HPV16 infection cleared within 12 months. Study-wide results and limits: Timing of associations relative to infection is unclear; T-cell subsets were not isolated.

Sequencing was performed with immunoSEQ multiplex PCR; in TCRdb, only in-frame clones are kept and a portion is missing. The table counts about 30,000 clones; 2.5% to 3% lies in the top ten. Germline V CDR1 and CDR2: SGHRS, YFSETQ. The trim removed 4 bases at V and 5 bases at J, leaving 2 bases unmatched. This CDR3 has 12 amino acids. A note on this clone: The antigen remains undetermined. With the read ending 3 residues before the CDR3 end, the germline J gene is used to fill in that end.

The chain carries TRBV5-1 and TRBJ2-5; 7 positions agree with TRBD2. The receptor's source is a woman aged 18 to 75 with a cervical HPV16 infection that either progressed to CIN3+ or cleared (not recorded which). The source material was blood buffy coat. The CDR3 loop reads CASSRDYETQYF. Partial CDR3 DNA: TGCGCCAGCAGCCGGGACTATGAGACC.